This entry concerns a single T cell receptor (beta chain). Its antigen is not known. The assay was immunoSEQ multiplex PCR, and TCRdb's table has in-frame clones only and misses some. The top ten clones hold around 13% of a sample with 140,000 or so clones, around 80% of them seen once. CDR1 and CDR2 (germline): MNHNS, SASEGT. Trimming shortened V by 2 bases and J by 7 bases, and 9 bases separated the two germline ends. This CDR3 has 13 residues. The sample belongs to a study of cytotoxic CD8 clonotypes in ibrutinib-treated CLL. Study-wide points: Samples were collected at differing times from sustained-remission and progressing patients. Contraction or stability on treatment characterized the public clonotypes, which were uncommon.

The clonotype was recovered from a human donor with chronic lymphocytic leukemia. This specimen consisted of PBMCs, obtained after 12 months of ibrutinib treatment. This chain links TRBV6-1 with TRBJ2-1; D gene uncertain. The CDR3 DNA is TGTGCCAGCAGTGAAATGTATTGGAATGAGCAGTTCTTC. Translation gives CASSEMYWNEQFF.